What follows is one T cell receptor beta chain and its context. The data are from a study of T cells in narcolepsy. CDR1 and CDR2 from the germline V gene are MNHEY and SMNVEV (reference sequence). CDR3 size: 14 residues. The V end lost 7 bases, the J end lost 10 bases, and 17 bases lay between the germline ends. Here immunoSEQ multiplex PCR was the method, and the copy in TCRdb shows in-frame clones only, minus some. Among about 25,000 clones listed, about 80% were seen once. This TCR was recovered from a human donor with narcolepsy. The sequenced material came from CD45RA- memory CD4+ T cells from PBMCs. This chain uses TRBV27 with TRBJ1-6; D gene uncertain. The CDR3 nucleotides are TGTGCCAGCAAGCCCCACGTCTCGGGATCACCCCTCCACTTT. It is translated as CASKPHVSGSPLHF.